The 32 T cell receptor beta chains given below trace back to one sample, sequenced in a study of blood T cell repertoires in COVID-19. Profiled with immunoSEQ multiplex PCR; TCRdb holds only in-frame clones, not every one. Of roughly 340,000 clones listed, around nine tenths are singletons. Sequencing was carried out using peripheral blood. These receptors came from a woman in her seventies with COVID-19, enrolled during active disease.

The rearrangement joins TRBV19 to TRBJ1-1; D gene ambiguous. The CDR3 spans 16 residues. Per the germline V gene, CDR1 is LNHDA and CDR2 is SQIVND (reference sequence). V was shortened by 0 bases and J by 0 bases, with 11 bases between the two germline ends. CDR3: CASSIDLGRMNTEAFF. As DNA, the CDR3 is TGTGCCAGTAGTATAGATCTCGGGAGAATGAACACTGAAGCTTTCTTT.

This clone was picked up a small number of times. The sample has other DNA sequences that encode this CDR3 too. This chain joins TRBV5-1 and TRBJ2-7; D uncertain. V lost 3 bases and J lost 0, with 7 bases in between. Germline-derived CDR1 and CDR2 are SGHRS and YFSETQ. CDR3 size: 13 residues. The CDR3 loop reads CASSSPSSYEQYF. The CDR3 nucleotides read TGCGCCAGCAGCTCCCCCAGCTCCTACGAGCAGTACTTC.

This rearrangement joins TRBV4-2 to TRBJ1-3, with D unresolved. Trimming stripped 3 bases from V and 1 base from J, with 7 bases between. Germline V lookup: CDR1 LGHNA, CDR2 YNFKEQ. The CDR3 loop spans 14 amino acids. The CDR3: CASSHTGSGNTIYF. DNA of the CDR3: TGTGCCAGCAGCCATACGGGGTCTGGAAACACCATATATTTT.

Comments on this clone: Other DNA sequences of this sample code for an identical CDR3. In DNA, the CDR3 is TGTGCCAGCAGCGTAGGCGGGGGGGCAGATACGCAGTATTTT. This translates into CASSVGGGADTQYF. The rearrangement joins TRBV9 to TRBJ2-3; 9 nucleotides align to TRBD2. The V gene's germline CDR1 is SGDLS and CDR2 YYNGEE. The CDR3 spans 14 residues. V lost 0 bases and J lost 4; bases outside the gene matches: 0. The entire variable domain, with the rest obtained from reference TRBV9 and TRBJ2-3, is as follows: DSGVTQTPKHLITATGQRVTLRCSPRSGDLSVYWYQQSLDQGLQFLIQYYNGEERAKGNILERFSAQQFPDLHSELNLSSLELGDSALYFCASSVGGGADTQYFGPGTRLTVL.

This chain connects TRBV20-1 to TRBJ2-5; D may be TRBD1 (6 bases). This CDR3 is built from 11 residues. The V gene lost 7 bases and the J gene lost 5 bases, with 11 bases spanning the gap. The germline V gene has CDR1 DFQATT and CDR2 SNEGSKA (reference sequence). CDR3 nucleotides: TGCAGTGTGAAAAGGGGGGAGACCCAGTACTTC. This encodes CSVKRGETQYF.

The genes are TRBV6-1 and TRBJ1-2; 9 bases are shared with TRBD1. This CDR3 spans 17 amino acids. With V trimmed by 3 bases and J by 5 bases, 13 bases remained unmatched. Germline V gene data show CDR1 as MNHNS and CDR2 as SASEGT. The chain's CDR3 is CASSEGGLGQGRYGYTF. CDR3 DNA: TGTGCCAGCAGTGAGGGAGGTCTGGGACAGGGACGATATGGCTACACCTTC.

This chain uses TRBV28 with TRBJ1-2; 11 bases fit TRBD1. The CDR3 sequence is 15 residues long. The germline V gene has CDR1 MDHEN and CDR2 SYDVKM. Trimming cost V 2 bases and J 4 bases; bases outside gene matches: 3. DNA for the CDR3: TGTGCCAGCAGTTTACGGGACAGGGGGATCTATGGCTACACCTTC. Protein sequence: CASSLRDRGIYGYTF.

The chain employs TRBV5-4 and TRBJ2-7; 11 bases are a match to TRBD1. Looked up from germline, CDR1 is SGHNT and CDR2 is YYREEE (reference sequence). The length of the CDR3 is 16 residues. V trimming: 0 bases; J trimming: 0 bases; junction bases outside the gene matches: 2. The CDR3 DNA is TGTGCCAGCAGCTTGGCCGGGACAGGGGGCTCCTACGAGCAGTACTTC. Translating gives CASSLAGTGGSYEQYF.

The chain couples TRBV7-2 to TRBJ1-2; tentatively, D is TRBD1 (6 bases). Germline V gene data show CDR1 as SGHTA and CDR2 as FQGNSA. Trimming removed 1 base from V and 4 bases from J, with 13 bases in between. CDR3 length equals 15 residues. The CDR3 DNA reads TGTGCCAGCAGCTTAGGGCAGGGGTTTGGCTATGGCTACACCTTC. Its translation is CASSLGQGFGYGYTF.

The gene calls are TRBV25-1 and TRBJ1-6, with 9 bases identical to TRBD1. With V trimmed by 4 bases and J by 8 bases, 3 bases remained unmatched. Per the germline V gene, CDR1 is MGHDK and CDR2 is SYGVNS. The CDR3 length is 14 residues. Written as DNA, the CDR3 is TGTGCCAGCAGTGTTCGACAGGGGGATTCACCCCTCCACTTT. It specifies CASSVRQGDSPLHF.

CDR3 protein: CASSRGGYQPQHF. As DNA, the CDR3 is TGTGCCAGCAGTCGGGGGGGCTATCAGCCCCAGCATTTT. This sequence joins TRBV27 and TRBJ1-5; D may be TRBD1 (6 bases). The CDR3 extends over 13 amino acids. V dropped 5 bases and J dropped 5 bases, with 10 bases sitting between them. Germline lookup yields CDR1 MNHEY and CDR2 SMNVEV (reference sequence).

This chain links TRBV6-5 with TRBJ2-5, with 7 nucleotides matching TRBD1. V gave up 6 bases and J gave up 6 bases; unmatched junction bases: 7. This CDR3 has 13 amino acids. Per germline, CDR1 MNHEY and CDR2 SVGAGI. In DNA, the CDR3 is TGTGCCAGCAGGTCGACAGGGCCACAGACCCAGTACTTC. It is translated as CASRSTGPQTQYF.

This rearrangement joins TRBV9 to TRBJ1-2, with 12 bases aligning to TRBD1. The J segment lost 7 bases and the V segment lost 4 bases, leaving 8 bases of the junction unmatched. This CDR3 spans 15 amino acids. The germline V gene encodes CDR1 SGDLS and CDR2 YYNGEE. The CDR3 DNA sequence: TGTGCCAGCAGCTCCCCGGGACAGGGGGCGAGTGGCTACACCTTC. Translated: CASSSPGQGASGYTF.

This chain joins TRBV5-8 and TRBJ2-6, with 10 bases fitting TRBD1. The length of the CDR3 is 19 residues. V trimming: 0 bases; J trimming: 2 bases; junction bases outside the gene matches: 8. Germline loops: CDR1 SGHTS, CDR2 YDEGEE. The CDR3 loop is CASSLGTGGLLAGANVLTF. CDR3 nucleotides: TGTGCCAGCAGCTTGGGGACAGGGGGATTATTAGCTGGGGCCAACGTCCTGACTTTC. The entire variable domain, with the rest obtained from reference TRBV5-8 and TRBJ2-6, is as follows: EAGVTQSPTHLIKTRGQQATLRCSPISGHTSVYWYQQALGLGLQFLLWYDEGEERNRGNFPPRFSGRQFPNYSSELNVNALELEDSALYLCASSLGTGGLLAGANVLTFGAGSRLTVL.

V and J are TRBV24-1 and TRBJ2-3; D perhaps matches TRBD2 (6 bases). Between the trimmed V and J ends, which lost 1 base and 5 bases, there was a span of 6 bases. CDR1 KGHDR and CDR2 SFDVKD come from the germline V gene. This CDR3 has 13 amino acids. The CDR3 protein is CATSDFGRDTQYF. The DNA for the CDR3 is TGTGCCACCAGTGATTTCGGGAGAGATACGCAGTATTTT.

The chain recombines TRBV3-1 (or the pseudogene TRBV3-2) with TRBJ1-5; D not resolved. The CDR3 is 14 amino acids. Trimming removed 3 bases from V and 7 bases from J, with 13 bases in between. Germline CDR1 is LGHDT and CDR2 is YNNKEL (reference sequence). The CDR3 here is CASSQQGGQQPQHF. CDR3 coding DNA: TGTGCCAGCAGCCAGCAAGGAGGCCAGCAGCCCCAGCATTTT.

The gene calls are TRBV4-3 and TRBJ2-3; TRBD2 matches 11 bases. CDR1 and CDR2 (germline): LGHNA, YSLEER. The CDR3 is 15 amino acids. With 4 bases clipped from V and 9 bases from J, the junction kept 9 bases outside the gene matches. DNA for the CDR3: TGCGCCAGCAGCCGTAGCGGGGGGGCCGGACCGACGCAGTATTTT. Translation gives CASSRSGGAGPTQYF.

This clone has more than one count but fewer than ten. The J gene is TRBJ1-2, the V gene TRBV4-1; 7 bases are a match to TRBD1. CDR1 is MGHRA, CDR2 YSYEKL, per germline. Unmatched junction bases numbered 6, after V lost 0 bases and J lost 2 bases. This CDR3 comprises 16 residues. The CDR3 loop is CASSQDPGQLNYGYTF. The CDR3 DNA follows: TGCGCCAGCAGCCAAGACCCGGGACAGCTGAACTATGGCTACACCTTC.

The V call is TRBV29-1, the J call TRBJ1-6, with D uncertain. The CDR3 has 14 residues. V was clipped by 4 bases and J by 0 bases, with 7 bases between them. From germline, CDR1 is SQVTM and CDR2 ANQGSEA. The CDR3 nucleotides are TGCAGCGTTGGTGGGAGCTCCTATAATTCACCCCTCCACTTT. Translated: CSVGGSSYNSPLHF.

The rearrangement joins TRBV19 to TRBJ1-4; TRBD1 aligns across 11 bases. CDR1 and CDR2 (germline): LNHDA, SQIVND (reference sequence). The CDR3 has 15 amino acids. J lost 7 bases, V lost 5 bases, and 6 bases had no gene match. The chain's CDR3 is CASSAGQGAGEKLFF. The CDR3 DNA follows: TGTGCCAGTAGTGCTGGACAGGGGGCTGGTGAAAAACTGTTTTTT. The whole variable domain, filled in from reference TRBV19 and TRBJ1-4, reads DGGITQSPKYLFRKEGQNVTLSCEQNLNHDAMYWYRQDPGQGLRLIYYSQIVNDFQKGDIAEGYSVSREKKESFPLTVTSAQKNPTAFYLCASSAGQGAGEKLFFGSGTQLSVL.

This clone has just one count. The CDR3 is CASSTGGADYGYTF. CDR3 sequence (DNA): TGCGCCAGCAGCACGGGGGGCGCGGACTATGGCTACACCTTC. The rearrangement joins TRBV5-1 to TRBJ1-2; a weak D match, TRBD1 (6 bases). The CDR3 loop spans 14 amino acids. Per the germline V gene, CDR1 is SGHRS and CDR2 is YFSETQ. V was shortened by 4 bases and J by 3 bases, with 13 bases between the two germline ends.

This clone came up once. The chain combines TRBV5-1 with TRBJ1-1, with 9 bases matching TRBD1. Germline CDR1 reads SGHRS; CDR2 reads YFSETQ. V shed 0 bases and J 13 bases; nucleotides not matched to a gene: 7. The CDR3 consists of 13 residues. The CDR3 spells CASSLEGQGVIFF. CDR3 DNA: TGCGCCAGCAGCTTGGAGGGACAGGGTGTAATTTTCTTT. Variable domain in full (rest from reference TRBV5-1 and TRBJ1-1): KAGVTQTPRYLIKTRGQQVTLSCSPISGHRSVSWYQQTPGQGLQFLFEYFSETQRNKGNFPGRFSGRQFSNSRSEMNVSTLELGDSALYLCASSLEGQGVIFFGQGTRLTVV.

This clone occurred a few times. CDR3 nucleotides: TGTGCCAGCAGCTTTTCCCAGATCGCGGGTTCTTATGGCTACACCTTC. It yields the protein CASSFSQIAGSYGYTF. The chain joins TRBV7-9 to TRBJ1-2; no clear D. Germline values: CDR1 SEHNR, CDR2 FQNEAQ (reference sequence). The CDR3 runs to 16 residues. V lost 3 bases and J lost 5, with 19 bases in between. Full variable domain (outside the CDR3, taken from reference TRBV7-9 and TRBJ1-2): DTGVSQNPRHKITKRGQNVTFRCDPISEHNRLYWYRQTLGQGPEFLTYFQNEAQLEKSRLLSDRFSAERPKGSFSTLEIQRTEQGDSAMYLCASSFSQIAGSYGYTFGSGTRLTVV.

This chain joins TRBV28 and TRBJ1-4; 8 positions match TRBD1. V lost 3 bases and J lost 5; bases outside the gene matches: 8. This CDR3 is built from 16 residues. CDR1 is MDHEN and CDR2 is SYDVKM in the germline V gene. CDR3 protein: CASSLLPGQVNEKLFF. CDR3 bases: TGTGCCAGCAGTTTGCTTCCGGGACAGGTGAATGAAAAACTGTTTTTT.

Of note for this clone: Other DNA variants within this sample encode the same CDR3. The chain carries TRBV29-1 and TRBJ2-7, with a possible D match to TRBD1 (6 bases). V was cut by 4 bases and J by 3 bases, with 7 bases left in between. The CDR3 runs 11 residues. Looked up from germline, CDR1 is SQVTM and CDR2 is ANQGSEA. CDR3 in amino acids: CSVVGGYEQYF. The CDR3 DNA is TGCAGCGTTGTAGGGGGCTACGAGCAGTACTTC.

Turning to this clone: Other DNA sequences in this sample translate to the same CDR3. This sequence joins TRBV30 and TRBJ2-7; 9 bases are shared with TRBD1. The CDR3 extends over 13 amino acids. With 2 bases clipped from V and 4 bases from J, the junction kept 3 bases outside the gene matches. Germline V gives CDR1 GTSNPN, CDR2 SVGIG (reference sequence). CDR3 residues: CAWSPGQGYEQYF. The CDR3 DNA is TGTGCCTGGAGTCCGGGACAGGGTTACGAGCAGTACTTC.

The chain is built from TRBV2 and TRBJ1-2, with no clear D. This CDR3 region has 16 residues. Trimming shortened V by 2 bases and J by 1 base, and 14 bases separated the two germline ends. Per the germline V gene, CDR1 is SNHLY and CDR2 is FYNNEI. CDR3 coding DNA: TGTGCCAGCAGTGAAATACTGCAAGCCTTTAACTATGGCTACACCTTC. Protein sequence: CASSEILQAFNYGYTF.

The rearrangement links TRBV3-1 (or the pseudogene TRBV3-2) to TRBJ1-2, with 7 bases identical to TRBD1. With 2 bases clipped from V and 3 bases from J, the junction kept 9 bases outside the gene matches. Per germline, CDR1 LGHDT and CDR2 YNNKEL (reference sequence). This CDR3 has 16 amino acids. CDR3 coding DNA: TGTGCCAGCAGCCAAAACCCCGGGACAGCCGACTATGGCTACACCTTC. Its translation is CASSQNPGTADYGYTF.

The rearrangement links TRBV9 to TRBJ2-7; 7 nucleotides align to TRBD1. Germline V gene sequence: CDR1 SGDLS, CDR2 YYNGEE. The CDR3 is made up of 14 amino acids. J lost 2 bases, V lost 4 bases, and 6 bases had no gene match. Written as DNA, the CDR3 is TGTGCCAGCAGCCCTCGGACAGGTCCCTACGAGCAGTACTTC. This gives the protein CASSPRTGPYEQYF.

This chain links TRBV5-1 with TRBJ2-1, with 10 bases aligning to TRBD1. Trimming took 3 bases from V and 6 from J; bases not matched to a gene: 9. Germline CDR1 reads SGHRS; CDR2 reads YFSETQ. The CDR3 runs 16 residues. In DNA form, the CDR3 reads TGCGCCAGCAGCTCGGTCTCGGGACAGGGGCCCAATGAGCAGTTCTTC. Its protein is CASSSVSGQGPNEQFF.

The CDR3 spells CASSLAGLPNYGYTF. The CDR3 region has the DNA TGTGCCAGCAGCTTGGCAGGGTTACCTAACTATGGCTACACCTTC. The rearrangement links TRBV5-4 to TRBJ1-2; tentative D call: TRBD1 (5 bases). CDR3 length: 15 amino acids. V lost 0 bases to trimming and J lost 0 bases, with 9 bases between them. The germline gives CDR1 SGHNT, CDR2 YYREEE (reference sequence).

The chain employs TRBV6-1 and TRBJ2-7, with 9 bases lining up with TRBD1. CDR3 length equals 15 residues. Unmatched junction bases numbered 4, after V lost 2 bases and J lost 2 bases. The germline V gene has CDR1 MNHNS and CDR2 SASEGT. CDR3 nucleotide sequence: TGTGCCAGCAGTGAAATCGGGACAGGGACCTACGAGCAGTACTTC. As protein: CASSEIGTGTYEQYF.